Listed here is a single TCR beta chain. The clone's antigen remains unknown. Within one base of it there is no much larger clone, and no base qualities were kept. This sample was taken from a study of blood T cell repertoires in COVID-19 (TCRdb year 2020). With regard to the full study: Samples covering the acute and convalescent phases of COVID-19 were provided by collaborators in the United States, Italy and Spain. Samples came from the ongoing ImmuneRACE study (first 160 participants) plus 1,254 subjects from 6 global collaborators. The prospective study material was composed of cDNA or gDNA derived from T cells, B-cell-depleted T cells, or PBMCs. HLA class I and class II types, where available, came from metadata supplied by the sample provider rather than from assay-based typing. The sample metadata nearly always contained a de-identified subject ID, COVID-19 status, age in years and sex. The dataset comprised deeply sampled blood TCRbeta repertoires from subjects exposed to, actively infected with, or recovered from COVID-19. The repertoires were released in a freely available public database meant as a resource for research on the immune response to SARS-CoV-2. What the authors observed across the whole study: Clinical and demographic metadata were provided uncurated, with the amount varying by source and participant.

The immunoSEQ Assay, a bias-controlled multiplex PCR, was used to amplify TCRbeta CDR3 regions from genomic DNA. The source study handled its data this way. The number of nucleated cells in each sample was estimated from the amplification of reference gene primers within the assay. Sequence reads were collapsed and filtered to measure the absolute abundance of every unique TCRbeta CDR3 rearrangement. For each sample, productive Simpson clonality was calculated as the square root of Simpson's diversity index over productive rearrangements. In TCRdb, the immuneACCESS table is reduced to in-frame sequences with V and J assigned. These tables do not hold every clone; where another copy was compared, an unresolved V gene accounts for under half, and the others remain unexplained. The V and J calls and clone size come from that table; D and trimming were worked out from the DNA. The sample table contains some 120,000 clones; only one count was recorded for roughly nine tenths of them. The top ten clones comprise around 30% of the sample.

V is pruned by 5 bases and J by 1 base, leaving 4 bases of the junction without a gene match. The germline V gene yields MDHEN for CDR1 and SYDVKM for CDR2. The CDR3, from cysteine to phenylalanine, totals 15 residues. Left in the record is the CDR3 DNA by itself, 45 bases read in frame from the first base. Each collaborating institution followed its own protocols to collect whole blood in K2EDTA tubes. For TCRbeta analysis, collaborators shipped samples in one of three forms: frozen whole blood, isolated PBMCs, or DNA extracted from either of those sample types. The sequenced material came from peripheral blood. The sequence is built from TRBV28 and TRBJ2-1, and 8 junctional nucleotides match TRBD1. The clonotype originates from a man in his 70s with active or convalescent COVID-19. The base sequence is TGTGCCAGCAGTCTCGACAGGGGTTCCTACAATGAGCAGTTCTTC. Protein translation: CASSLDRGSYNEQFF.